The T cell receptor (beta chain) under discussion was sequenced for a study of blood T cell repertoires in COVID-19. Germline CDR1 reads ENHRY; CDR2 reads SYGVKD. The CDR3 has 15 residues. Losses at the gene ends were 10 bases for V and 5 bases for J; bases not matched to a gene: 11. The authors' processing: Cell counts per sample came from amplifying reference gene primers. Produced via immunoSEQ multiplex PCR; TCRdb's table is partial and in-frame only. That table furnishes V, J and clone size, whereas the DNA furnished D and trimming. The data hold approximately 290,000 clones, with just over 90% observed a single time.

The genes are TRBV10-3 and TRBJ2-3; TRBD2 aligns across 11 bases. The sequenced sample was peripheral blood. The receptor comes from a woman aged 30 to 39 with COVID-19, enrolled during active disease. For the CDR3, the DNA is TGTGCCACCAAGGTAGCGGGAGGGGAGGGAGATACGCAGTATTTT. Protein: CATKVAGGEGDTQYF.